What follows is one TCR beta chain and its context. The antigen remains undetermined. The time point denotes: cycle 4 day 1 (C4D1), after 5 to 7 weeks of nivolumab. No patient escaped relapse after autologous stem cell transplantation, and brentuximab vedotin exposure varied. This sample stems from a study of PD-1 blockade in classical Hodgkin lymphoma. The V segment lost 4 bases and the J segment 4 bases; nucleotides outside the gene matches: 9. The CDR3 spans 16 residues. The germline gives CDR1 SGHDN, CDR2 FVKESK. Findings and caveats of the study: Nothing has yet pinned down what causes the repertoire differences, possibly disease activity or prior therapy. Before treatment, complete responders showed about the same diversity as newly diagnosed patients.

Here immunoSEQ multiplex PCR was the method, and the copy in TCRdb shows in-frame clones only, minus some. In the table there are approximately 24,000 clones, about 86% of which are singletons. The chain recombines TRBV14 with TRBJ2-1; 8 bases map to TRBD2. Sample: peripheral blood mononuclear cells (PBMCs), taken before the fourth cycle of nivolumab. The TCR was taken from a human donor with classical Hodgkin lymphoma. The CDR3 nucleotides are TGTGCCAGCAGCCGCCTCGGAGCGGGGGCTTACAATGAGCAGTTCTTC. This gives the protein CASSRLGAGAYNEQFF.